This T cell receptor (beta chain) was captured by sequencing in a study of neurological immune-mediated disorders. Each CDR3 protein is one row after TCRdb ran MiXCR on the 5' RACE reads. Of fewer than 55,000 distinct CDR3 sequences in the sample, 9% to 10% were seen once. Looked up from germline, CDR1 is SGHTA and CDR2 is FQGNSA. The CDR3 sequence is 14 residues long. V was shortened by 2 bases and J by 5 bases, with 13 bases between the two germline ends. Time point described: longitudinal time-point 1 (baseline). This clonotype was picked up many times. The TCR originated in a middle-aged woman in good health. Source material: PBMCs. The J gene is TRBJ2-7, the V gene TRBV7-2; tentatively, D is TRBD1 (5 bases). The CDR3 here is CASSLLGPRDEQYF. CDR3 in DNA: TGTGCCAGCAGCTTATTGGGGCCCCGAGACGAGCAGTACTTC.